A single sample gave rise to the 23 T cell receptor beta chains below, sequenced in a study of graft-versus-host responses after intestinal transplantation. Sequencing used immunoSEQ multiplex PCR; TCRdb keeps in-frame clones, though not all of them. Here the sample spans some 80,000 clones, approximately 89% being singletons. Their antigens are not known. The sample here was unstimulated CD8+ T cells sorted from spleen or lymph node cells, taken before transplant. These receptors were obtained from a human donor who was the organ donor for an intestinal transplant.

This clone was recorded once. The chain employs TRBV27 and TRBJ2-7; TRBD2 matches 7 bases. Germline V gives CDR1 MNHEY, CDR2 SMNVEV (reference sequence). V shed 4 bases, J shed 5 bases, and the junction held 11 bases outside the gene matches. The CDR3 spans 15 residues. DNA of the CDR3: TGTGCCAGCAGTTCTACCGGGACTATGTCTCACGAGCAGTACTTC. Translating it yields CASSSTGTMSHEQYF.

This clone has just a few counts. V gene TRBV6-1 combines with J gene TRBJ2-7, with a weak D call TRBD1 (5 bases). V was cut by 5 bases and J by 0 bases, with 14 bases left in between. Germline assignment: CDR1 MNHNS and CDR2 SASEGT. The CDR3 has 15 amino acids. The CDR3 spells CASSWGTGSSYEQYF. The CDR3, as DNA: TGTGCCAGCAGTTGGGGAACAGGAAGCTCCTACGAGCAGTACTTC.

The chain uses TRBV19 and TRBJ2-1; no clear D. This CDR3 has 14 residues. From germline, CDR1 is LNHDA and CDR2 SQIVND (reference sequence). Between the trimmed V and J ends, which lost 2 bases and 7 bases, there was a span of 12 bases. DNA of the CDR3: TGTGCCAGTAGTATACTTCCTACCGGGAATGAGCAGTTCTTC. As protein: CASSILPTGNEQFF.

The chain links TRBV6-1 to TRBJ1-1, with D perhaps matching TRBD1 (5 bases). In germline, CDR1 is MNHNS, CDR2 SASEGT. The CDR3 has 14 residues. V was trimmed by 5 bases and J by 4 bases, leaving 14 bases between them. The CDR3 bases are TGTGCCAGCAGTATCTCGGGGACGGCCACTGAAGCTTTCTTT. Translation gives CASSISGTATEAFF.

This clone was observed a single time. The rearrangement uses TRBV13 and TRBJ2-6; 10 nucleotides line up with TRBD1. V shed 3 bases, J shed 2 bases, and the junction held 7 bases outside the gene matches. The CDR3 has 18 residues. Germline V lookup: CDR1 PRHDT, CDR2 FYEKMQ (reference sequence). The CDR3 sequence is CASSLTGTGAAGANVLTF. CDR3 sequence (DNA): TGTGCCAGCAGCTTGACCGGGACAGGGGCCGCTGGGGCCAACGTCCTGACTTTC. Filled out from reference TRBV13 and TRBJ2-6, the complete variable domain reads AAGVIQSPRHLIKEKRETATLKCYPIPRHDTVYWYQQGPGQDPQFLISFYEKMQSDKGSIPDRFSAQQFSDYHSELNMSSLELGDSALYFCASSLTGTGAAGANVLTFGAGSRLTVL.

This clone was seen more than once but under ten times. The DNA for the CDR3 is TGTGCCAGCAGTGACAGGGCGAACACTGAAGCTTTCTTT. This sequence encodes CASSDRANTEAFF. This chain joins TRBV5-5 and TRBJ1-1; TRBD1 matches 7 bases. The CDR3 covers 13 residues. The V segment lost 5 bases and the J segment 1 base; nucleotides outside the gene matches: 2. The germline CDR1 and CDR2 sequences are SGHKS and YYEKEE (reference sequence).

This clone appeared once. The chain has TRBV6-5 and TRBJ1-1; D call uncertain. The V and J ends lost 6 bases and 5 bases respectively, with 13 bases between them. Germline V gene sequence: CDR1 MNHEY, CDR2 SVGAGI. CDR3 length: 13 residues. The CDR3 coding sequence is TGTGCCAGCAGGGACTTCGCGGCGACTGAAGCTTTCTTT. This translates into CASRDFAATEAFF.

The CDR3 sequence: CASSPSGVIDNEQFF. CDR3 in DNA: TGTGCCAGCAGCCCCAGCGGGGTAATCGACAATGAGCAGTTCTTC. The rearrangement uses TRBV6-5 and TRBJ2-1; TRBD2 matches at 7 bases. The CDR3 runs 15 residues. The V gene end was trimmed by 6 bases and the J gene end by 5 bases; junction bases not matched to a gene: 10. CDR1 is MNHEY and CDR2 is SVGAGI in the germline V gene.

This chain joins TRBV6-1 and TRBJ2-7, with TRBD2 matching over 9 bases. Trimming cost V 1 base and J 1 base; bases outside gene matches: 2. This CDR3 has 15 amino acids. The germline CDR1 and CDR2 sequences are MNHNS and SASEGT. The CDR3 DNA reads TGTGCCAGCAGTGAAGAGGGACTAGCATCCTACGAGCAGTACTTC. As protein: CASSEEGLASYEQYF.

V usage is TRBV27 and J usage is TRBJ1-1, with TRBD1 as a possible D gene (6 bases). V shed 3 bases and J shed 4 bases, with 12 bases lying between them. The CDR3 is made up of 14 amino acids. Per the germline V gene, CDR1 is MNHEY and CDR2 is SMNVEV (reference sequence). The CDR3 loop reads CASSFGGGGTEAFF. CDR3 bases: TGTGCCAGCAGTTTCGGGGGGGGCGGCACTGAAGCTTTCTTT.

V usage is TRBV29-1 and J usage is TRBJ2-7; D possibly matches TRBD1 or TRBD2 (6 bases each). The germline V gene has CDR1 SQVTM and CDR2 ANQGSEA. The V end lost 6 bases, the J end lost 7 bases, and 10 bases lay between the germline ends. This CDR3 has 10 amino acids. The CDR3: CSVGAGEQYF. The CDR3, as DNA: TGCAGCGTGGGGGCGGGAGAGCAGTACTTC.

The V gene is TRBV11-2, the J gene TRBJ1-2; TRBD1 might be the D (6 bases). Germline CDR1 reads SGHAT; CDR2 reads FQNNGV. There are 13 residues in the CDR3. Trimming shortened V by 1 base and J by 5 bases, and 8 bases separated the two germline ends. The CDR3 nucleotides read TGTGCCAGCAGCTTAGGGACAGCTTATGGCTACACCTTC. Its protein is CASSLGTAYGYTF.

The V gene is TRBV25-1, the J gene TRBJ2-5, with TRBD1 matching over 8 bases. With V trimmed by 6 bases and J by 5 bases, 8 bases remained unmatched. The CDR3 length is 14 residues. Germline V CDR1 and CDR2: MGHDK, SYGVNS. CDR3 nucleotide sequence: TGTGCCAGCAGCAGCGGACAGGGTTGGGAGACCCAGTACTTC. It specifies CASSSGQGWETQYF.

V and J are TRBV27 and TRBJ2-7, with D perhaps matching TRBD1 or TRBD2 (5 bases each). The CDR3 length is 14 residues. CDR1 is MNHEY, CDR2 SMNVEV, per germline (reference sequence). The V and J ends lost 5 bases and 3 bases respectively, with 14 bases between them. CDR3 loop: CASSPPGPYYEQYF. The CDR3, as DNA: TGTGCCAGCAGTCCACCGGGACCCTACTACGAGCAGTACTTC.

The rearrangement uses TRBV5-1 and TRBJ1-1; D is unclear. V was shortened by 7 bases and J by 3 bases, with 13 bases between the two germline ends. Germline V lookup: CDR1 SGHRS, CDR2 YFSETQ. This CDR3 has 13 amino acids. CDR3 in amino acids: CASLADEYTEAFF. Written as DNA, the CDR3 is TGCGCCAGCCTAGCGGACGAATACACTGAAGCTTTCTTT.

This chain uses TRBV5-1 with TRBJ1-6; D unclear. The CDR3 has 14 amino acids. V gave up 2 bases and J gave up 9 bases, with 12 bases separating them. Germline V gene lookup returns CDR1 SGHRS and CDR2 YFSETQ. The CDR3 spells CASSFSGRISPLHF. The DNA of the CDR3 is TGCGCCAGCAGCTTTTCCGGCCGAATTTCACCCCTCCACTTT.

The chain uses TRBV19 and TRBJ2-7, with D perhaps TRBD2 (5 bases). CDR3 size: 16 residues. Germline V lookup: CDR1 LNHDA, CDR2 SQIVND (reference sequence). V lost 10 bases, J lost 0 bases, and 22 bases lay in between. CDR3 DNA sequence: TGTGCCACCTCATGGGGTTCCAGCGGCCCCTCCTACGAGCAGTACTTC. As protein: CATSWGSSGPSYEQYF.

V is TRBV18 and J is TRBJ2-1; TRBD2 matches 9 bases. The CDR3 sequence is 16 residues long. CDR1 is KGHSH and CDR2 is LQKENI in the germline V gene. Trimming removed 3 bases from V and 8 bases from J; junction bases left unmatched: 11. The CDR3 DNA sequence: TGTGCCAGCTCACCGACGCGGGAGGGGACTTCCCATGAGCAGTTCTTC. It translates to CASSPTREGTSHEQFF.

The chain employs TRBV7-9 and TRBJ1-3; 8 nucleotides agree with TRBD1. The CDR3 runs to 16 residues. J gave up 0 bases and V 5 bases, and 6 bases lay outside the gene matches. CDR1 is SEHNR, CDR2 FQNEAQ, per germline (reference sequence). CDR3 in amino acids: CASSRTGSSSGNTIYF. CDR3 nucleotide sequence: TGTGCCAGCAGCCGGACAGGGAGCTCCTCTGGAAACACCATATATTTT.

This clone has only a few counts. The V and J genes are TRBV6-6 and TRBJ2-7, with D possibly matching TRBD2 (5 bases). V was cut by 6 bases and J by 2 bases, with 14 bases left in between. CDR3 length equals 14 residues. Looked up from germline, CDR1 is MNHNY and CDR2 is SVGAGI (reference sequence). The CDR3 region has the DNA TGTGCCAGCAGCCCGGACTCCTACACCTACGAGCAGTACTTC. It translates to CASSPDSYTYEQYF.

V and J are TRBV7-2 and TRBJ2-1; 8 bases agree with TRBD2. The CDR3 has 14 amino acids. Trimming cost V 8 bases and J 8 bases; bases outside gene matches: 11. The germline V gene encodes CDR1 SGHTA and CDR2 FQGNSA. This CDR3 is CASRWIAGRDEQFF. CDR3 nucleotide sequence: TGTGCCAGCCGGTGGATAGCGGGGCGGGATGAGCAGTTCTTC.

The chain joins TRBV2 to TRBJ2-5, with 7 bases identical to TRBD2. The ends lost 7 bases at V and 2 bases at J; junction bases unmatched: 4. The length of the CDR3 is 13 residues. Germline CDR1 and CDR2: SNHLY and FYNNEI. The DNA for the CDR3 is TGTGCCAGCACCAGCGGGGATCAAGAGACCCAGTACTTC. It specifies CASTSGDQETQYF. Combining the CDR3 with reference TRBV2 and TRBJ2-5 gives the whole variable domain EPEVTQTPSHQVTQMGQEVILRCVPISNHLYFYWYRQILGQKVEFLVSFYNNEISEKSEIFDDQFSVERPDGSNFTLKIRSTKLEDSAMYFCASTSGDQETQYFGPGTRLLVL.

The chain links TRBV19 to TRBJ1-3; tentative D call: TRBD1 (5 bases). Germline V CDR1 and CDR2: LNHDA, SQIVND (reference sequence). V lost 4 bases and J lost 2, with 12 bases in between. The CDR3 covers 15 residues. The CDR3 nucleotides are TGTGCCAGTAGTACGTACGCGGGACCTGGAAACACCATATATTTT. It is translated as CASSTYAGPGNTIYF.